This T cell receptor (beta chain) was recorded in a study of identifying expanded T cells in peripheral blood. The repertoire was sequenced with immunoSEQ multiplex PCR; TCRdb's copy has only in-frame clones and lacks some. The profile shows some 72,000 clones, 85% to 90% of them singletons. V dropped 3 bases and J dropped 11; count of bases not matched to a gene: 7. Germline CDR1 reads DFQATT; CDR2 reads SNEGSKA (reference sequence). CDR3 length: 11 amino acids. V gene TRBV20-1 combines with J gene TRBJ2-7; 7 nucleotides align to TRBD2. Sequenced material: blood. This receptor was identified in a person between 18 and 75 years old in good health. The CDR3 spells CSASPGRGKYF. The CDR3 DNA is TGCAGTGCTAGCCCGGGGAGGGGCAAGTACTTC.